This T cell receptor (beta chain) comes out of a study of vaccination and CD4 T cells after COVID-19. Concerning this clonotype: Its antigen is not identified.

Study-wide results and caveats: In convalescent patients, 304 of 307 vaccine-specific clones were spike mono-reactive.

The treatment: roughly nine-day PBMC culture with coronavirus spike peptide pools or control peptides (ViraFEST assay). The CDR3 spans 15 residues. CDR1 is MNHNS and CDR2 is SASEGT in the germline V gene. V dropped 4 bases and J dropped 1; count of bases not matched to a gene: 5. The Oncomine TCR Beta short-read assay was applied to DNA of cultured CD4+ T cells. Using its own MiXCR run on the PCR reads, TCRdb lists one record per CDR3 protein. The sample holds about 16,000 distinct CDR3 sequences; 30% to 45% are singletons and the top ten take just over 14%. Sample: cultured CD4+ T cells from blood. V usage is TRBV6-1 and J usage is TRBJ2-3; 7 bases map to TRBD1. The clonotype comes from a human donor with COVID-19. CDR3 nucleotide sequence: TGTGCCAGCAGTGGGACAGGCAAAGGCACAGATACGCAGTATTTT. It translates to CASSGTGKGTDTQYF.